This TCR beta chain was sequenced during a study of blood T cells in healthy people across ages. Study-level findings and limits: The study could not conclusively compare naive and antigen-experienced cells, given its unsorted PBMCs. Compared with aged donors, long-lived donors showed fewer expanded clones, suggesting selection.

The donors, aged roughly 6 to 95, were healthy Caucasians from Russia. This clonotype turned up a few times. The antigen is unknown. Germline CDR1 is SGHTA and CDR2 is FQGTGA. V was cut by 2 bases and J by 13 bases, with 15 bases left in between. The CDR3 totals 13 residues. PCR was performed a second time for roughly 6 to 12 cycles using a sample-barcoded 5' primer and a J-beta primer mix. TCRdb re-called the 5' RACE reads through MiXCR, storing one row per CDR3 protein. The sample comprises about 1.6 million distinct CDR3 sequences, roughly a third of which are singletons, and about 11% rests with the top ten.

Sample: blood. This TCR came from a young woman in good health. The chain recombines TRBV7-3 with TRBJ2-1; D possibly uses TRBD1 or TRBD2 (5 bases each). The CDR3: CASSLGDGAKQFF. The CDR3 bases are TGTGCCAGCAGCTTAGGGGACGGGGCTAAACAGTTCTTC.